These T cell receptor beta chains were read from a single sample in a study of OX40 agonist ivuxolimab in advanced cancers. Profiling relied on immunoSEQ multiplex PCR, and the TCRdb table lists in-frame clones only, not all of them. This sample has tens of thousands of clones, with roughly 84% found just once. The sequences come from CD4+ or CD8+ T cells sorted from blood, collected in a trial of the OX40 agonist ivuxolimab. The origin of the receptors is an adult with an advanced solid tumor such as melanoma, head and neck, liver or kidney cancer. The CDR3 runs from the conserved cysteine through the conserved F or W. Each record gives: D gene, V gene, J gene, clone size, CDR3 protein, CDR3 DNA. D genes are given only for firm matches. Clone size appears in some rows only: once, few, many, or a class for an expanded clone.

d_call: TRBD1; v_call: TRBV7-2; j_call: TRBJ2-7; clone_size: .; cdr3_aa: CASSLVRTGAGEQYF; cdr3_nt: TGTGCCAGCAGCTTAGTCAGGACAGGGGCCGGGGAGCAGTACTTC
d_call: .; v_call: TRBV6-6; j_call: TRBJ2-7; clone_size: .; cdr3_aa: CASSSFDRGQYEQYF; cdr3_nt: TGTGCCAGCAGTTCCTTCGACCGCGGCCAATACGAGCAGTACTTC
d_call: TRBD2; v_call: TRBV4-1; j_call: TRBJ2-2; clone_size: .; cdr3_aa: CASSQEMASGRTGELFF; cdr3_nt: TGCGCCAGCAGCCAAGAAATGGCTAGCGGGAGAACCGGGGAGCTGTTTTTT
d_call: .; v_call: TRBV18; j_call: TRBJ1-1; clone_size: .; cdr3_aa: CASSPARDTEAFF; cdr3_nt: TGTGCCAGCTCACCCGCCAGGGACACTGAAGCTTTCTTT
d_call: .; v_call: TRBV5-6; j_call: TRBJ2-7; clone_size: .; cdr3_aa: CASSLTGSYEQYF; cdr3_nt: TGTGCCAGCAGCTTGACAGGCTCCTACGAGCAGTACTTC
d_call: TRBD1; v_call: TRBV7-8; j_call: TRBJ2-3; clone_size: .; cdr3_aa: CASSLIDRGRTDTQYF; cdr3_nt: TGTGCCAGCAGCTTGATCGACAGGGGCCGCACAGATACGCAGTATTTT
d_call: .; v_call: TRBV2; j_call: TRBJ1-2; clone_size: .; cdr3_aa: CASSREPLYGYTF; cdr3_nt: TGTGCCAGCAGTAGGGAACCACTCTATGGCTACACCTTC
d_call: .; v_call: TRBV6-1; j_call: TRBJ1-1; clone_size: few; cdr3_aa: CASITRGGNTEAFF; cdr3_nt: TGTGCCAGCATTACACGCGGGGGGAACACTGAAGCTTTCTTT
d_call: TRBD1; v_call: TRBV6-5; j_call: TRBJ1-1; clone_size: .; cdr3_aa: CASSRSIRGLAEAFF; cdr3_nt: TGTGCCAGCAGTCGCTCAATCAGGGGGTTGGCTGAAGCTTTCTTT
d_call: .; v_call: TRBV7-9; j_call: TRBJ2-7; clone_size: .; cdr3_aa: CASSLLGAQYF; cdr3_nt: TGTGCCAGCAGCTTATTGGGGGCACAGTACTTC
d_call: TRBD1; v_call: TRBV6-5; j_call: TRBJ1-1; clone_size: .; cdr3_aa: CASRRQGMNTEAFF; cdr3_nt: TGTGCCAGCAGGCGACAGGGAATGAACACTGAAGCTTTCTTT
d_call: .; v_call: TRBV7-2; j_call: TRBJ1-2; clone_size: .; cdr3_aa: CASSLDGVNYGYTF; cdr3_nt: TGTGCCAGCAGCTTAGACGGGGTTAACTATGGCTACACCTTC
d_call: .; v_call: TRBV11-2; j_call: TRBJ2-1; clone_size: once; cdr3_aa: CASSVLAASSYNEQFF; cdr3_nt: TGTGCCAGCAGCGTCTTAGCGGCCTCCTCCTACAATGAGCAGTTCTTC
d_call: .; v_call: TRBV11-2; j_call: TRBJ2-3; clone_size: .; cdr3_aa: CASSLDGRTVDTQYF; cdr3_nt: TGTGCCAGCAGCTTAGATGGCAGAACGGTAGATACGCAGTATTTT
d_call: TRBD1; v_call: TRBV6-1; j_call: TRBJ2-7; clone_size: .; cdr3_aa: CASSDPGQATYEQYF; cdr3_nt: TGTGCCAGCAGCGACCCGGGACAGGCTACCTACGAGCAGTACTTC
d_call: TRBD2; v_call: TRBV18; j_call: TRBJ2-1; clone_size: .; cdr3_aa: CASSRFLAGDAYNEQFF; cdr3_nt: TGTGCCAGCTCACGGTTTTTGGCGGGAGATGCCTACAATGAGCAGTTCTTC
d_call: .; v_call: TRBV18; j_call: TRBJ2-1; clone_size: .; cdr3_aa: CASSPPRGPINNEQFF; cdr3_nt: TGTGCCAGCTCACCACCGCGTGGCCCAATCAACAATGAGCAGTTCTTC
d_call: .; v_call: TRBV7-6; j_call: TRBJ2-1; clone_size: .; cdr3_aa: CASSTTPSSDEQFF; cdr3_nt: TGTGCCAGCAGCACGACCCCGTCTTCGGATGAGCAGTTCTTC
d_call: TRBD2; v_call: TRBV5-1; j_call: TRBJ2-5; clone_size: .; cdr3_aa: CASSWRSGGGETQYF; cdr3_nt: TGCGCCAGCAGCTGGCGGTCGGGAGGGGGAGAGACCCAGTACTTC
d_call: TRBD2; v_call: TRBV6-5; j_call: TRBJ2-3; clone_size: once; cdr3_aa: CASRKPGLAKDTQYF; cdr3_nt: TGTGCCAGCAGAAAACCGGGACTAGCGAAAGATACGCAGTATTTT
d_call: .; v_call: TRBV29-1; j_call: TRBJ1-4; clone_size: .; cdr3_aa: CSVVAQAGEKLFF; cdr3_nt: TGCAGCGTTGTGGCCCAGGCAGGTGAAAAACTGTTTTTT
d_call: TRBD2; v_call: TRBV5-5; j_call: TRBJ2-1; clone_size: .; cdr3_aa: CASSPGLAFEQFF; cdr3_nt: TGTGCCAGCAGCCCCGGACTAGCGTTTGAGCAGTTCTTC
d_call: TRBD1; v_call: TRBV18; j_call: TRBJ1-2; clone_size: once; cdr3_aa: CASSFGTGADYGYTF; cdr3_nt: TGTGCCAGCTCATTTGGGACAGGGGCAGATTACGGCTACACCTTC
d_call: TRBD1; v_call: TRBV5-1; j_call: TRBJ2-1; clone_size: few; cdr3_aa: CASSLATDRGKFF; cdr3_nt: TGCGCCAGCAGCTTGGCAACCGACAGGGGGAAGTTCTTC
d_call: TRBD2; v_call: TRBV28; j_call: TRBJ2-7; clone_size: .; cdr3_aa: CATTPGGLAPDKDEQYF; cdr3_nt: TGTGCCACTACTCCCGGCGGACTAGCGCCTGATAAGGACGAGCAGTACTTC
d_call: TRBD2; v_call: TRBV11-2; j_call: TRBJ2-1; clone_size: once; cdr3_aa: CASSKTSGRVLEQFF; cdr3_nt: TGTGCCAGCAGCAAAACTAGCGGGAGGGTACTTGAGCAGTTCTTC
d_call: .; v_call: TRBV19; j_call: TRBJ2-3; clone_size: .; cdr3_aa: CASSIGGGTDTQYF; cdr3_nt: TGTGCCAGTAGTATTGGCGGGGGCACAGATACGCAGTATTTT
d_call: .; v_call: TRBV7-9; j_call: TRBJ2-2; clone_size: .; cdr3_aa: CASSRASQGGTGELFF; cdr3_nt: TGTGCCAGCAGCCGAGCGTCCCAGGGAGGCACCGGGGAGCTGTTTTTT
d_call: TRBD1; v_call: TRBV5-4; j_call: TRBJ2-1; clone_size: .; cdr3_aa: CASSLGGQVNNEQFF; cdr3_nt: TGTGCCAGCAGCTTGGGGGGACAGGTTAACAATGAGCAGTTCTTC
d_call: .; v_call: TRBV7-2; j_call: TRBJ2-5; clone_size: .; cdr3_aa: CASRLAPTGSETQYF; cdr3_nt: TGTGCCAGCAGACTAGCGCCGACAGGGTCGGAGACCCAGTACTTC
d_call: TRBD1; v_call: TRBV7-8; j_call: TRBJ2-1; clone_size: .; cdr3_aa: CASSGGQGHSYNEQFF; cdr3_nt: TGTGCCAGCAGCGGGGGACAGGGGCACTCCTACAATGAGCAGTTCTTC
d_call: .; v_call: TRBV18; j_call: TRBJ1-3; clone_size: .; cdr3_aa: CASSPNRQGFSGNTIYF; cdr3_nt: TGTGCCAGCTCACCAAACCGGCAGGGTTTCTCTGGAAACACCATATATTTT
d_call: .; v_call: TRBV10-2; j_call: TRBJ2-2; clone_size: .; cdr3_aa: CASRGNFGAGELFF; cdr3_nt: TGCGCCAGCAGAGGAAACTTCGGGGCCGGGGAGCTGTTTTTT
d_call: .; v_call: TRBV10-2; j_call: TRBJ2-1; clone_size: .; cdr3_aa: CASSEGSIQYDEQFF; cdr3_nt: TGCGCCAGCAGTGAGGGTAGTATACAATACGATGAGCAGTTCTTC
d_call: TRBD1; v_call: TRBV5-4; j_call: TRBJ2-7; clone_size: medium-sized; cdr3_aa: CASSRQGGSYEQYF; cdr3_nt: TGTGCCAGCAGTCGACAGGGGGGAAGCTACGAGCAGTACTTC
d_call: .; v_call: TRBV28; j_call: TRBJ1-2; clone_size: once; cdr3_aa: CASSLLFEGYTF; cdr3_nt: TGTGCCAGCAGTTTATTGTTTGAGGGCTACACCTTC
d_call: .; v_call: TRBV9; j_call: TRBJ1-2; clone_size: .; cdr3_aa: CASSRDGTGRGYTF; cdr3_nt: TGTGCCAGCAGCCGGGACGGGACCGGCCGTGGCTACACCTTC
d_call: TRBD2; v_call: TRBV28; j_call: TRBJ2-7; clone_size: .; cdr3_aa: CASSSSGTRYEQYF; cdr3_nt: TGTGCCAGCAGTTCTAGCGGGACCCGCTACGAGCAGTACTTC
d_call: TRBD1; v_call: TRBV28; j_call: TRBJ1-4; clone_size: .; cdr3_aa: CASRRQTGDNEKLFF; cdr3_nt: TGTGCCAGCAGACGCCAAACAGGGGATAATGAAAAACTGTTTTTT
d_call: .; v_call: TRBV18; j_call: TRBJ1-5; clone_size: .; cdr3_aa: CASSSTRLNQPQHF; cdr3_nt: TGTGCCAGCTCATCCACAAGGCTCAATCAGCCCCAGCATTTT
d_call: .; v_call: TRBV5-1; j_call: TRBJ2-3; clone_size: .; cdr3_aa: CASSLAIVADPADTQYF; cdr3_nt: TGCGCCAGCAGCTTGGCGATCGTGGCCGACCCTGCAGATACGCAGTATTTT
d_call: .; v_call: TRBV10-3; j_call: TRBJ2-3; clone_size: .; cdr3_aa: CAISVEGGDTQYF; cdr3_nt: TGTGCCATCAGTGTTGAGGGAGGCGATACGCAGTATTTT
d_call: .; v_call: TRBV7-2; j_call: TRBJ1-5; clone_size: few; cdr3_aa: CASSAGQLSNQPQHF; cdr3_nt: TGTGCCAGCAGCGCAGGACAGCTTAGCAATCAGCCCCAGCATTTT
d_call: .; v_call: TRBV7-8; j_call: TRBJ1-1; clone_size: .; cdr3_aa: CASRRGSNTEAFF; cdr3_nt: TGTGCCAGCAGAAGGGGGTCGAACACTGAAGCTTTCTTT
d_call: .; v_call: TRBV21-1; j_call: TRBJ1-5; clone_size: .; cdr3_aa: CASPGENQPQHF; cdr3_nt: TGTGCCAGCCCGGGTGAAAATCAGCCCCAGCATTTT
d_call: .; v_call: TRBV21-1; j_call: TRBJ2-3; clone_size: once; cdr3_aa: CASSKVGRATDTQYF; cdr3_nt: TGTGCCAGCAGCAAAGTTGGCAGAGCCACAGATACGCAGTATTTT
d_call: .; v_call: TRBV10-3; j_call: TRBJ1-4; clone_size: .; cdr3_aa: CAISESSEEKLFF; cdr3_nt: TGTGCCATCAGTGAGAGCTCGGAGGAAAAACTGTTTTTT